This TCR beta chain was obtained from a study of blood T cell repertoires in COVID-19. How the authors handled the data: Amplification of reference gene primers was used by the study to estimate nucleated cell counts. TCRdb's table, derived via immunoSEQ multiplex PCR, lists solely in-frame clones and lacks some. D and trimming were read from the DNA, whereas the V and J calls and clone size are those reported in that table. The sample has approximately 170,000 clones; about four fifths are singletons. Germline CDR1 is MDHEN and CDR2 is SYDVKM. CDR3 length: 13 residues. Trimming removed 3 bases at V and 0 bases at J, with 5 bases between.

Sequencing was carried out using peripheral blood. The source is an elderly woman with acute or convalescent COVID-19. The chain carries TRBV28 and TRBJ1-1; D unclear. The chain's CDR3 is CASSFLLNTEAFF. In DNA form, the CDR3 reads TGTGCCAGCAGTTTCTTGTTGAACACTGAAGCTTTCTTT.